The TCR beta chain described here comes from a study of blood T cell repertoires in COVID-19. As for the study in general: The study drew acute and convalescent COVID-19 samples from the United States, Italy and Spain. PBMCs, B-cell-depleted T cells, or T cells were the source of the cDNA or gDNA that made up the material.

With regard to this clone: A junction boundary mismatches the germline segment, possibly from a read error.

The CDR3 covers 14 residues. The germline V gene has CDR1 KGHDR and CDR2 SFDVKD. Original processing notes: Estimation of nucleated cell counts relied on the amplification of reference gene primers. Sequencing used immunoSEQ multiplex PCR; TCRdb keeps in-frame clones, though not all of them. The V and J calls and clone size come from that table; D and trimming were worked out from the DNA. The sample lists about 300,000 clones, around four fifths seen once, with approximately 1.2% in the top ten. Specimen: peripheral blood. This receptor was identified in a woman between 45 and 65 years old with acute or convalescent COVID-19. This sequence joins TRBV24-1 and TRBJ1-1; D call uncertain. This CDR3 reads CATSDSSWNTEAFF. CDR3 sequence (DNA): TGTGCCACCAGCGATTCCTCTTGGAACACTGAAGCTTTCTTT.